One T cell receptor beta chain is described in this entry. Its specificity is unknown. Some clones are missing from TCRdb's copy, which holds only in-frame ones; the method was immunoSEQ multiplex PCR. The data contain about 26,000 clones, 77% of them seen just once; the ten biggest clones take up roughly 18%. CD4+ T cells from unexposed donors were obtained before the COVID-19 pandemic (2011-2018). Isolation of CD4+ T cells took place after less than 13 days in culture. This CDR3 has 15 residues. In germline, CDR1 is SGHNT, CDR2 YYREEE (reference sequence). Trimming took 4 bases from V and 4 from J, leaving 15 bases between them. This specimen belongs to a study of CD4 T cells in relation to SARS-CoV-2 and coronaviruses. Study information: PBMCs were cultured with antigen for nine to ten days before TCR beta sequencing.

Overall study findings and caveats: SARS-CoV-2-driven expansion was significantly weaker in crossreactive than monoreactive clones.

This chain connects TRBV5-4 to TRBJ2-1; D is perhaps TRBD1 (6 bases). Sequencing was performed on CD4+ T cells from PBMCs, cultured in vitro. The source is a human donor in good health. This chain's CDR3 is CASSINRDGYNEQFF. The CDR3 DNA follows: TGTGCCAGCAGCATAAACAGGGACGGTTACAATGAGCAGTTCTTC.